This T cell receptor (beta chain) was obtained from a study of memory CD4+ T cells and cytomegalovirus serostatus. The wider study: This sample comes from healthy Belgian adults, eight or nine CMV seropositive, around 26 seronegative.

Assay used: immunoSEQ multiplex PCR; TCRdb lists only in-frame clones, some missing. This table holds about 57,000 clones, around 79% found once. Remarks on this clone: Its antigen is not identified. Other DNA sequences in the same sample also yield this CDR3.

Study-wide findings and caveats: About 40% of the roughly 150 known CMV-associated TCRbeta sequences appeared in CD4+ memory. Suggested: most of the CMV-linked TCR signature lies in CD4+ memory cells.

The trim removed 8 bases at V and 4 bases at J, leaving 9 bases unmatched. Germline loops: CDR1 SNHLY, CDR2 FYNNEI. The CDR3 spans 14 residues. The sort gate was single viable CD3+CD4+CD8-CD45RO+ cells for memory CD4+ T cells. Positive selection with CD4 microbeads enriched total CD4+ T cells. This receptor was taken from an adult in good health and CMV-seronegative. The sample comprised memory CD4+ T cells from blood. The V call is TRBV2, the J call TRBJ2-3; 7 positions match TRBD2. CDR3 sequence: CASSSSGGADTQYF. In nucleotides, the CDR3 is TGTGCCAGCTCCTCTAGCGGTGGGGCAGATACGCAGTATTTT. The full variable domain, completed using reference TRBV2 and TRBJ2-3, is EPEVTQTPSHQVTQMGQEVILRCVPISNHLYFYWYRQILGQKVEFLVSFYNNEISEKSEIFDDQFSVERPDGSNFTLKIRSTKLEDSAMYFCASSSSGGADTQYFGPGTRLTVL.